The clone carrying this T cell receptor beta chain was counted a few times. Its antigen is not known. These data originate in a study of CD8 T cells in ankylosing spondylitis. Germline values: CDR1 SGHTA, CDR2 FQGTGA. Trimming cost V 5 bases and J 9 bases, with 14 bases left between them. This CDR3 contains 13 residues. Quantitative 5'-RACE with molecular barcodes generated TCR beta libraries. MiXCR was run by TCRdb on the 5' RACE reads, yielding one entry per CDR3 protein. The table shows around 890,000 distinct CDR3 sequences, with about 10% occurring only once. Study results and caveats: Several of the motif variants were reported before in synovial fluid and blood from reactive arthritis. Reported data indicate significant enrichment of disease-linked clones within matched ankylosing spondylitis synovial fluid. Ankylosing spondylitis blood appeared to carry a characteristic TCR beta motif of roughly 8 highly homologous variants.

The receptor was derived from a male donor with ankylosing spondylitis. Sample: blood, either unsorted or a sorted T cell fraction (not recorded which). This chain joins TRBV7-3 and TRBJ2-1, with D perhaps TRBD2 (5 bases). CDR3 DNA: TGTGCCAGCAGCCTGGCGAGGGCGAGTGAGCAGTTCTTC. It codes for CASSLARASEQFF.